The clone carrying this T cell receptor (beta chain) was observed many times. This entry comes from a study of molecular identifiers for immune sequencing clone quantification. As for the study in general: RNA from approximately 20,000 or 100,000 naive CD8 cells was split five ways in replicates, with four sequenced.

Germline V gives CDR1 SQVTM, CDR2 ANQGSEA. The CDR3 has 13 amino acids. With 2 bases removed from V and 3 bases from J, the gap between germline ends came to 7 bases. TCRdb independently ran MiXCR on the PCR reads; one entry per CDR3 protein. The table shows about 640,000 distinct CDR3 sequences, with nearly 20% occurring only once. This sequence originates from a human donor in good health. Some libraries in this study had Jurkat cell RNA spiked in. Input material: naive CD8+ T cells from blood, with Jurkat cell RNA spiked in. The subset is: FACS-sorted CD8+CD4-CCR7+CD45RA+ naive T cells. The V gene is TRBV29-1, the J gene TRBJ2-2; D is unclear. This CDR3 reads CSVEKEHTGELFF. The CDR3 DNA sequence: TGCAGCGTTGAAAAGGAACACACCGGGGAGCTGTTTTTT.